This TCR beta chain originates from a study of cytomegalovirus exposure and HLA in healthy donors. The CDR3 extends over 14 amino acids. In germline, CDR1 is SGHAT, CDR2 FQNNGV. V was cut by 5 bases and J by 4 bases, with 15 bases left in between. PCR primers comprised 60 Vbeta and 13 Jbeta primers. Some clones are missing from TCRdb's copy, which holds only in-frame ones; the method was immunoSEQ multiplex PCR. The repertoire holds fewer than 120,000 clones, with 76% as singletons. As for this clone: The identical CDR3 is also encoded by other nucleotide sequences in the sample.

What was sequenced was PBMCs. This sequence joins TRBV11-2 and TRBJ2-7, with D perhaps matching TRBD1 (5 bases). The clonotype comes from a man aged 25 to 40 in good health and CMV-seropositive. CDR3 DNA: TGTGCCAGCAGCATACAGGCTACGGGTTACGAGCAGTACTTC. It codes for CASSIQATGYEQYF.